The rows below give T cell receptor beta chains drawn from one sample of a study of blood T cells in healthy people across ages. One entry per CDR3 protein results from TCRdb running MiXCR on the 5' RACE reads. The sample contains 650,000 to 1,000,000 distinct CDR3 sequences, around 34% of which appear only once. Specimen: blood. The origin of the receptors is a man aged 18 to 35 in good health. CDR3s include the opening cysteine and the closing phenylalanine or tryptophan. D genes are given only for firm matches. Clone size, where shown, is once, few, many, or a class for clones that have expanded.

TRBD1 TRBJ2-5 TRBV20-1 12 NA TGCAGTGGAAGACAGGGGGAAGAGACCCAGTACTTC CSGRQGEETQYF
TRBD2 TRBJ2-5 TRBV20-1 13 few TGCAGTGCTCCGGGACTAGCGTTAGAGACCCAGTACTTC CSAPGLALETQYF
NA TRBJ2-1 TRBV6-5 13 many TGTGCCAGCAGGGGTCGGGGGTACAATGAGCAGTTCTTC CASRGRGYNEQFF
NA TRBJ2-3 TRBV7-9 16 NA TGTGCCAGCAGCCCACAGCAAAATCAACTCACAGATACGCAGTATTTT CASSPQQNQLTDTQYF
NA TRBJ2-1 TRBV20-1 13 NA TGCAGTGCTAGGACAGTACTATACAATGAGCAGTTCTTC CSARTVLYNEQFF
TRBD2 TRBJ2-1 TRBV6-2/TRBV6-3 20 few TGTGCCAGCAGTTACTCGAGGCTAGCGGGGACCTCGAGCTCCTACAATGAGCAGTTCTTC CASSYSRLAGTSSSYNEQFF
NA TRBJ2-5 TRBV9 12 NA TGTGCCAGCAGCGTAGTGGGTGGGACCCAGTACTTC CASSVVGGTQYF
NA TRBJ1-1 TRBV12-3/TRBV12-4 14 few TGTGCCAGCAGGTTGGCAGGGAGAGGCACTGAAGCTTTCTTT CASRLAGRGTEAFF
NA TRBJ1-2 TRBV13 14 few TGTGCCAGCAGCTTTACCGACAGCAGCTATGGCTACACCTTC CASSFTDSSYGYTF
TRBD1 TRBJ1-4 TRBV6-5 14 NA TGTGCCAGCAGTTACTTAACAGGGGTTGAAAAACTGTTTTTT CASSYLTGVEKLFF
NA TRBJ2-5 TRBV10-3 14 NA TGTGCCATCAGTGGGGGCGACTCCATGAATGAGCAGTACTTC CAISGGDSMNEQYF
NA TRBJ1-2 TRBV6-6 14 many TGTGCCAGCAGTTACTCTTCCCAGCCTTATGGCTACACCTTC CASSYSSQPYGYTF